The source of this T cell receptor (beta chain) is a study of vaccination effects on CD4 cells after COVID-19 (dated by TCRdb to the early 2020s). Concerning the study at large: In the ViraFEST assay, PBMC were stimulated with viral peptide pools, and TCR sequencing was then used to find antigen-specific CD4+ T cell clonotypes based on their expansion. Across the study, the median time from the second dose to post-vaccine sampling was 72 days (range 14 to 241). Two million PBMC per well were cultured in IMDM with roughly 5% human AB serum, 9 to 10 IU/ml IL-2 and gentamicin, plus 10 ug/ml peptides. SARS-CoV-2 spike-specific CD4+ TCR repertoires from before and after mRNA vaccination were compared in COVID-19 convalescent patients and in infection-naive vaccine recipients. Altogether, some 10 COVID-19 convalescent patients and 4 SARS-CoV-2-naive healthy vaccine recipients made up the full study. In the study, cultures from other donors were sequenced using the Oncomine TCR Beta short-read assay on an Illumina iSeq 100.

As encoded in the germline V gene, CDR1 is LGHNT while CDR2 is FRNRAP. V loses 2 bases of germline sequence and J loses 2 bases, and the interval between the two ends is 5 bases. Spanning cysteine to phenylalanine, the CDR3 consists of 13 amino acids. Only the CDR3 portion is preserved as DNA: 39 bases, with reading frame beginning at the first base. After approximately eleven days of culture, CD4+ T cells were isolated with the EasySep CD4+ T cell isolation kit. Two doses of either the BNT162b2 or the mRNA-1273 mRNA SARS-CoV-2 vaccine were administered to participants. None of the healthy vaccine recipients had a prior SARS-CoV-2 infection, which was confirmed by nucleocapsid antibody tests that came back negative both before and after vaccination. On days 3 and 7, half of the culture medium was replaced with fresh IL-2-containing medium. Each peptide stimulation condition was cultured in triplicate wells unless otherwise noted. Using Ficoll-Paque Plus gradient centrifugation, PBMC were separated from whole blood and then either used fresh or cryopreserved at -140C. Genomic DNA was extracted from cultured CD4+ T cells with the QIAamp micro DNA kit.

For this clone: Its antigen is not yet known. Base qualities are not recorded, but no much larger clone differs from it by a single base.

The library was built by means of the immunoSEQ multiplex PCR assay. DNA from the CD4+ T cells that had been cultured and isolated underwent TCR beta CDR3 sequencing. In the original analysis: Non-productive TCR sequences were removed, reads were trimmed to the CDR3 region, and CDR3s of at least 7 amino acids were retained. Antigen-specific clonotypes were identified with the MANAFEST web app by comparing expansion in peptide wells against reference cultures. For clones to be considered positive, expansion at FDR<0.05 versus reference and all other wells, an odds ratio above 5, and a frequency above 0.1% in two replicate wells were required. Cross-reactive clonotypes were defined as significantly expanded in SARS-CoV-2 spike wells and in at least one common cold coronavirus spike condition. Levenshtein distance calculated with the stringdist R package was used to assess CDR3 similarity, and unrooted trees were constructed with ape in R 3.6.1. The table was pulled from immuneACCESS by TCRdb, which kept in-frame rearrangements only. Such tables lose some clones; where checked, under half of the loss comes from unresolved V genes, and the rest has no known cause. V and J calls and clone size are given by that table; D and trimming were obtained from the DNA. The sample table lists approximately 60,000 clones, around four fifths of them with a count of one. The ten top clones hold about 4.5% of the sample.

Overall study results and their limits: Marked clonal contraction was observed in both infection-induced and vaccine-induced clones at late post-vaccination timepoints, consistent with waning T cell responses. In healthy vaccine recipients, vaccine-induced clones were almost all SARS-CoV-2 mono-reactive, with only 1 of 255 cross-reactive with common cold coronaviruses. Only a small number of convalescent patients were included, and no early post-infection timepoints were available, which limited the study.

The TCR originated in a human donor who received a COVID-19 vaccine. This receptor chain uses TRBV12-5 and TRBJ2-3, with the D segment identity uncertain. Source: CD4+ T cells from PBMCs cultured without peptide, taken after COVID-19 vaccination. In nucleotides, the sequence is TGTGCTAGTGGTTTGTCCTACACAGATACGCAGTATTTT. Its protein product is CASGLSYTDTQYF.